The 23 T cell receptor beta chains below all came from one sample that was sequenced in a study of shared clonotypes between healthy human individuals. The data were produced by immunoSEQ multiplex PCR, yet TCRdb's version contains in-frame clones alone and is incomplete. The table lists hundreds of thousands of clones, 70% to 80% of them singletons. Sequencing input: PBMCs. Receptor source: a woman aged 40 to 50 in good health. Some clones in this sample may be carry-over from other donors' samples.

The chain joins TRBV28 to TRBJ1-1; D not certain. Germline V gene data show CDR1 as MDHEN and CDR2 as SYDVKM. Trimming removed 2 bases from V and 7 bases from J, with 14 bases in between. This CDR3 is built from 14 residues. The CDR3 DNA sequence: TGTGCCAGCAGTTTAAATGGAAGGTCGTATGAAGCTTTCTTT. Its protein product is CASSLNGRSYEAFF.

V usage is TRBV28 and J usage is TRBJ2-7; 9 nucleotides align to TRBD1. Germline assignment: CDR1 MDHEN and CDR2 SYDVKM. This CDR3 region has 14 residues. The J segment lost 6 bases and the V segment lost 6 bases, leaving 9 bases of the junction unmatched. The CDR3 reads CASSRQGVILEQYF. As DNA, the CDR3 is TGTGCCAGCAGCCGACAGGGGGTTATCCTCGAGCAGTACTTC.

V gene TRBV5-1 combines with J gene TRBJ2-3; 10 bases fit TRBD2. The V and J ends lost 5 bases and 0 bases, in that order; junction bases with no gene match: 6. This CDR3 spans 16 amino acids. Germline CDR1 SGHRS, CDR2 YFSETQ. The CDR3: CASRPGLAASTDTQYF. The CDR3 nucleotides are TGCGCCAGCAGACCTGGACTAGCGGCTAGCACAGATACGCAGTATTTT.

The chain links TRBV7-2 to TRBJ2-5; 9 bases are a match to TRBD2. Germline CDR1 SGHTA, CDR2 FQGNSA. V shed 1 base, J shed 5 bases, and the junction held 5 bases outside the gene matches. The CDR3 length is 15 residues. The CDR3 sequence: CASSLDAGGLETQYF. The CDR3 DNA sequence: TGTGCCAGCAGCTTAGACGCGGGAGGGCTTGAGACCCAGTACTTC.

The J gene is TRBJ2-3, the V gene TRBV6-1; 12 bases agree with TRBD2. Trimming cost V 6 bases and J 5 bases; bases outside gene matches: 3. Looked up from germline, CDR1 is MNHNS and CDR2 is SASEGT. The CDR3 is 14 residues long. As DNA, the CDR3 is TGTGCCAGCAGAACGGGACTAGCGGGAGATACGCAGTATTTT. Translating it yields CASRTGLAGDTQYF.

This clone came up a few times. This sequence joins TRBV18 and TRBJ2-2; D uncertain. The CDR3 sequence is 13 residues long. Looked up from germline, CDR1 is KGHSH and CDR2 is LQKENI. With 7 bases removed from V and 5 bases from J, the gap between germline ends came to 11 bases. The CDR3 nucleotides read TGTGCCAGCTTAGCACAGAGTACCGGGGAGCTGTTTTTT. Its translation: CASLAQSTGELFF.

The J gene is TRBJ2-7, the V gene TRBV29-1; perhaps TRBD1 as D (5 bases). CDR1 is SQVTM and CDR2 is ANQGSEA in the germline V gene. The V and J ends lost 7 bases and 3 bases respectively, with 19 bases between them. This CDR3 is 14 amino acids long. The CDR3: CSAGPDRSIYEQYF. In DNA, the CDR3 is TGCAGCGCTGGCCCCGACAGAAGCATCTACGAGCAGTACTTC.

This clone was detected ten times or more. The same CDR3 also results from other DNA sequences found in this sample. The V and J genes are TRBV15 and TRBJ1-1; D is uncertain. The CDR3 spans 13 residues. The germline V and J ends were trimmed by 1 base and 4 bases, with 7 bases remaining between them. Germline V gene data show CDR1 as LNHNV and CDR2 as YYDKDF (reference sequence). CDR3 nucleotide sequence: TGTGCCACCAGCAGAGGGGGAGGCACTGAAGCTTTCTTT. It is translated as CATSRGGGTEAFF.

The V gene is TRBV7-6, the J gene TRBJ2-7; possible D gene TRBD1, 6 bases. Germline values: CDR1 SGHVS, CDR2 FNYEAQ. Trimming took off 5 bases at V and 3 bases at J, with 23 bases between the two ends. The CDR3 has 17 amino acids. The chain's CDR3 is CASSNLSGAGVVYEQYF. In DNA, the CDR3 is TGTGCCAGCAGCAATTTGAGTGGGGCAGGGGTGGTCTACGAGCAGTACTTC.

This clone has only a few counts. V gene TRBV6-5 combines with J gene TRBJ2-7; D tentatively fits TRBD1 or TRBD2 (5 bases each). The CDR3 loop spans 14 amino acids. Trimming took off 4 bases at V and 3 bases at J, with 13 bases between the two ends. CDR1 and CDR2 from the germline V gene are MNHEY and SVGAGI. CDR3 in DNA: TGTGCCAGCAGTTCCAGGGCCGGGGACTACGAGCAGTACTTC. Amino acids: CASSSRAGDYEQYF.

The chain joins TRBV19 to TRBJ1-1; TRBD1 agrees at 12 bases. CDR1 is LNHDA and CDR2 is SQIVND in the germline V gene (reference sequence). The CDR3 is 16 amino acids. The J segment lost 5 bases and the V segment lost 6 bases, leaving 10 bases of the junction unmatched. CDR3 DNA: TGTGCCAGTAGAACCGGGACAGGGGGCTTGGAGACTGAAGCTTTCTTT. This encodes CASRTGTGGLETEAFF.

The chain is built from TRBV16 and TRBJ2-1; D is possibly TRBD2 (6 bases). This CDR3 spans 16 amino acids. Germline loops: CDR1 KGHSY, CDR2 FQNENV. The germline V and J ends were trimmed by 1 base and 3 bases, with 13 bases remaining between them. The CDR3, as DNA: TGTGCCAGCAGCCAATTAAGCGGGCAGAGCTACAATGAGCAGTTCTTC. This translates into CASSQLSGQSYNEQFF. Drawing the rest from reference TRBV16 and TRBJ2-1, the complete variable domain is GEEVAQTPKHLVRGEGQKAKLYCAPIKGHSYVFWYQQVLKNEFKFLISFQNENVFDETGMPKERFSAKCLPNSPCSLEIQATKLEDSAVYFCASSQLSGQSYNEQFFGPGTRLTVL.

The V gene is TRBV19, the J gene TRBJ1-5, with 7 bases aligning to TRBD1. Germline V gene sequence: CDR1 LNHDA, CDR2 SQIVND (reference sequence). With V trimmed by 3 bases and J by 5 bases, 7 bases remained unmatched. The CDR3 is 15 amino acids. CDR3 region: CASSIGQGGYQPQHF. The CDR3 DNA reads TGTGCCAGTAGTATTGGGCAGGGGGGTTATCAGCCCCAGCATTTT.

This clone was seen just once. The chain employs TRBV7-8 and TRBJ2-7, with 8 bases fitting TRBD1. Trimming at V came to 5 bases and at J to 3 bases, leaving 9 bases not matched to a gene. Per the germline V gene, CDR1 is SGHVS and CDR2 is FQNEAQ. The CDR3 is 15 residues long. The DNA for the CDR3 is TGTGCCAGCAGCCCGACCGACAGGGGAGGCTACGAGCAGTACTTC. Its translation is CASSPTDRGGYEQYF. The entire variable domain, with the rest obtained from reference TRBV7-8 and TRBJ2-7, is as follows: GAGVSQSPRYKVAKRGQDVALRCDPISGHVSLFWYQQALGQGPEFLTYFQNEAQLDKSGLPSDRFFAERPEGSVSTLKIQRTQQEDSAVYLCASSPTDRGGYEQYFGPGTRLTVT.

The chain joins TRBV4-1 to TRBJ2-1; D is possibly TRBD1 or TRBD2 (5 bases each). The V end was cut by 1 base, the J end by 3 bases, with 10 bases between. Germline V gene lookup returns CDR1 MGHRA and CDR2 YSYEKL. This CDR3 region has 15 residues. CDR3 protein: CASSQVRGVYNEQFF. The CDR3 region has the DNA TGCGCCAGCAGCCAAGTGAGAGGGGTCTACAATGAGCAGTTCTTC.

CDR3 sequence: CSVVSVGTNYGYTF. The CDR3, as DNA: TGCAGCGTTGTGTCGGTCGGAACTAACTATGGCTACACCTTC. The chain joins TRBV29-1 to TRBJ1-2; D uncertain. In germline, CDR1 is SQVTM, CDR2 ANQGSEA. CDR3 size: 14 residues. V was trimmed by 4 bases and J by 0 bases, leaving 12 bases between them.

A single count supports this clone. This CDR3 is CASSVEGLAGTQFF. CDR3 sequence (DNA): TGTGCCAGCAGCGTAGAGGGGTTAGCGGGAACTCAGTTCTTC. The chain is built from TRBV9 and TRBJ2-1; TRBD2 matches at 8 bases. From germline, CDR1 is SGDLS and CDR2 YYNGEE. V was pared by 0 bases and J by 13 bases, with 9 bases of the junction left unmatched. This CDR3 spans 14 amino acids. Full variable domain (remainder filled in from reference TRBV9 and TRBJ2-1): DSGVTQTPKHLITATGQRVTLRCSPRSGDLSVYWYQQSLDQGLQFLIQYYNGEERAKGNILERFSAQQFPDLHSELNLSSLELGDSALYFCASSVEGLAGTQFFGPGTRLTVL.

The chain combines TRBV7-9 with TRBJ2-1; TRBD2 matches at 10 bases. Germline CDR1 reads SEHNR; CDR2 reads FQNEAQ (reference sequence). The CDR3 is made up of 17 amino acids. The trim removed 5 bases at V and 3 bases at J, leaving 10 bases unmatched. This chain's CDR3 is CASSPAELAGFYNEQFF. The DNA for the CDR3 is TGTGCCAGCAGCCCCGCAGAACTAGCGGGATTCTACAATGAGCAGTTCTTC.

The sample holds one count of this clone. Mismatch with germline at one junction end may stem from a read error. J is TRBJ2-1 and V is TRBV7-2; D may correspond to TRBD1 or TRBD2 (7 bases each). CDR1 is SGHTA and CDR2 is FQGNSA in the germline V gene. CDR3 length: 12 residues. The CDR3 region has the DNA TGTGCCAGCAGCTTAGAGGGCAGGGGGGGCGTCTTC. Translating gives CASSLEGRGGVF. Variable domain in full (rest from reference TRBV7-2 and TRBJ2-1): GAGVSQSPSNKVTEKGKDVELRCDPISGHTALYWYRQSLGQGLEFLIYFQGNSAPDKSGLPSDRFSAERTGGSVSTLTIQRTQQEDSAVYLCASSLEGRGGVFGPGTRLTVL.

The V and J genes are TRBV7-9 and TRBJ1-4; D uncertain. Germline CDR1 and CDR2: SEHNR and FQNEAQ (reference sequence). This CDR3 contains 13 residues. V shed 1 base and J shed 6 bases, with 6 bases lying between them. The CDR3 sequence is CASSLVTYEKLFF. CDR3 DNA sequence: TGTGCCAGCAGCTTAGTGACCTATGAAAAACTGTTTTTT.

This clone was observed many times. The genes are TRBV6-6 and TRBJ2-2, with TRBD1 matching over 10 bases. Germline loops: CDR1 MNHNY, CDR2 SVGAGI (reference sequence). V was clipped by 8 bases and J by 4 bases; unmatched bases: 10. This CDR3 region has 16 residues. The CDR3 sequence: CASSGTGVGLTGELFF. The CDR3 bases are TGTGCCAGCTCCGGGACAGGGGTCGGTCTCACCGGGGAGCTGTTTTTT.

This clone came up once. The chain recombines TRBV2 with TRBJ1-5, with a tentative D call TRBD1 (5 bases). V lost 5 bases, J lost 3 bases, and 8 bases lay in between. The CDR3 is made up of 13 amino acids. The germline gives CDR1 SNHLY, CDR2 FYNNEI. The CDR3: CASSPGPNQPQHF. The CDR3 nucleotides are TGTGCCAGCAGTCCGGGACCCAATCAGCCCCAGCATTTT.

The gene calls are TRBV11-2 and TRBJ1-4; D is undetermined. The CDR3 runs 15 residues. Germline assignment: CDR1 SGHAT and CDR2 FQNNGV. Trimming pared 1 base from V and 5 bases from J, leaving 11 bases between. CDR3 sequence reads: CASSLGRAGNEKLFF. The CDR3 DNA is TGTGCCAGCAGCTTAGGCCGGGCAGGAAATGAAAAACTGTTTTTT. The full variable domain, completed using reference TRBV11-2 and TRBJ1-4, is EAGVAQSPRYKIIEKRQSVAFWCNPISGHATLYWYQQILGQGPKLLIQFQNNGVVDDSQLPKDRFSAERLKGVDSTLKIQPAKLEDSAVYLCASSLGRAGNEKLFFGSGTQLSVL.